Below are 26 T cell receptor beta chains sequenced from a single sample in a study of lymphopenia after photon versus proton radiotherapy. Here immunoSEQ multiplex PCR was the method, and the copy in TCRdb shows in-frame clones only, minus some. Here the sample spans around 29,000 clones, 90% to 95% being singletons. Sample: peripheral blood, taken from a patient treated with photon-based radiotherapy. The receptors stem from a woman in her fifties or sixties with cholangiocarcinoma.

The J gene is TRBJ1-5, the V gene TRBV4-1, with D hard to call. V gave up 2 bases and J gave up 4 bases, with 12 bases separating them. The CDR3 sequence is 15 residues long. Germline values: CDR1 MGHRA, CDR2 YSYEKL. CDR3 sequence reads: CASSQIAGPNQPQHF. The DNA of the CDR3 is TGCGCCAGCAGCCAAATAGCAGGTCCGAATCAGCCCCAGCATTTT.

V gene TRBV5-4 combines with J gene TRBJ2-7; possible D gene TRBD2, 7 bases. This CDR3 is built from 15 residues. The germline V gene has CDR1 SGHNT and CDR2 YYREEE (reference sequence). Trimming removed 4 bases at V and 0 bases at J, with 14 bases between. The CDR3 nucleotides read TGTGCCAGCAGCAGAGGGGGGGTCAGCTCCTACGAGCAGTACTTC. This translates into CASSRGGVSSYEQYF.

The CDR3 DNA is TGTGCCAGCAGCTCATGGAAGAGCTCCTACGAGCAGTACTTC. Encoded protein: CASSSWKSSYEQYF. V gene TRBV7-8 combines with J gene TRBJ2-7, with D unclear. Germline CDR1 is SGHVS and CDR2 is FQNEAQ. V lost 4 bases to trimming and J lost 0 bases, with 10 bases between them. The CDR3 extends over 14 amino acids.

On this clone itself: An end of the junction does not agree with germline; a read error may underlie this. The J gene is TRBJ2-7, the V gene TRBV12-5; D is perhaps TRBD1 (5 bases). The CDR3 totals 12 residues. Germline-derived CDR1 and CDR2 are LGHNT and FRNRAP. The DNA of the CDR3 is TGTGCTAGTGGTTTGGTAATCCAGGGTCTTGCTTTC. It codes for CASGLVIQGLAF.

J is TRBJ2-2 and V is TRBV5-3; D could derive from TRBD1 or TRBD2 (5 bases each). TRBV5-3 counts as an open reading frame of uncertain function. The length of the CDR3 is 15 residues. V was pared by 4 bases and J by 9 bases, with 19 bases between. CDR3 coding DNA: TGTGCCAGAAGCCTACGGTCGTCGGGGACCCGGGAGCTGTTTTTT. Translating gives CARSLRSSGTRELFF.

Concerning this clone itself: The junction departs from the called germline gene at one end, perhaps through a read error. CDR3 loop: CASSYSQDYGYTF. The CDR3 DNA reads as TGTGCCAGCAGTTACTCACAGGACTACGGCTACACCTTC. This sequence joins TRBV6-5 and TRBJ1-2; D perhaps matches TRBD1 (5 bases). The CDR3 has 13 residues. CDR1 and CDR2 from the germline V gene are MNHEY and SVGAGI.

The V gene is TRBV6-5, the J gene TRBJ1-1; no firm D call. Germline V CDR1 and CDR2: MNHEY, SVGAGI. The CDR3 has 13 amino acids. The V end lost 5 bases, the J end lost 4 bases, and 11 bases lay between the germline ends. The CDR3 bases are TGTGCCAGCAGTAAGCGGGATGGCACTGAAGCTTTCTTT. It is translated as CASSKRDGTEAFF.

This chain connects TRBV5-1 to TRBJ2-7; possible D gene TRBD1, 5 bases. The CDR3 length is 15 residues. The V gene lost 0 bases and the J gene lost 4 bases, with 14 bases spanning the gap. Germline V CDR1 and CDR2: SGHRS, YFSETQ. The CDR3 is CASSLAADTGYEQYF. The CDR3 DNA is TGCGCCAGCAGCTTGGCCGCGGACACTGGATACGAGCAGTACTTC.

The rearrangement uses TRBV27 and TRBJ1-6; TRBD1 is a possible D gene (5 bases). Germline V CDR1 and CDR2: MNHEY, SMNVEV (reference sequence). The V and J ends lost 3 bases and 5 bases respectively, with 14 bases between them. This CDR3 has 16 amino acids. This chain's CDR3 is CASSFILGAHNSPLHF. In DNA, the CDR3 is TGTGCCAGCAGTTTTATACTCGGGGCACATAATTCACCCCTCCACTTT.

The V and J genes are TRBV6-1 and TRBJ1-6; no clear D. Germline V gene data show CDR1 as MNHNS and CDR2 as SASEGT. Trimming pared 10 bases from V and 0 bases from J, leaving 13 bases between. The CDR3 length is 15 residues. The CDR3 sequence: CATQDRSSYNSPLHF. The CDR3 DNA follows: TGTGCCACCCAGGACCGAAGCTCCTATAATTCACCCCTCCACTTT.

The V gene is TRBV30, the J gene TRBJ1-2, with 9 bases aligning to TRBD1. With 2 bases clipped from V and 6 bases from J, the junction kept 13 bases outside the gene matches. Germline values: CDR1 GTSNPN, CDR2 SVGIG (reference sequence). This CDR3 has 16 amino acids. CDR3 loop: CAWSQDPTGGVNGYTF. The CDR3 nucleotides are TGTGCCTGGAGTCAGGACCCCACAGGGGGCGTTAATGGCTACACCTTC.

The rearrangement joins TRBV5-5 to TRBJ1-2, with D hard to call. The CDR3 length is 12 residues. Deletions cut 0 bases from V and 4 bases from J, with 4 bases between. CDR1 and CDR2 (germline): SGHKS, YYEKEE (reference sequence). The CDR3 is CASSLEGYGYTF. The CDR3 DNA is TGTGCCAGCAGCTTGGAAGGCTATGGCTACACCTTC.

This clone was found a few times. The J gene is TRBJ2-7, the V gene TRBV2, with D possibly being TRBD1 (6 bases). V was trimmed by 8 bases and J by 2 bases, leaving 10 bases between them. This CDR3 comprises 12 residues. Looked up from germline, CDR1 is SNHLY and CDR2 is FYNNEI. In DNA, the CDR3 is TGTGCCAGCGGACAGAATACCTACGAGCAGTACTTC. It codes for CASGQNTYEQYF. Full variable domain (missing parts from reference TRBV2 and TRBJ2-7): EPEVTQTPSHQVTQMGQEVILRCVPISNHLYFYWYRQILGQKVEFLVSFYNNEISEKSEIFDDQFSVERPDGSNFTLKIRSTKLEDSAMYFCASGQNTYEQYFGPGTRLTVT.

The rearrangement uses TRBV5-1 and TRBJ2-7; TRBD1 matches at 8 bases. With 4 bases clipped from V and 3 bases from J, the junction kept 6 bases outside the gene matches. The CDR3 runs 14 residues. CDR1 and CDR2 (germline): SGHRS, YFSETQ. CDR3: CASSPGTGYYEQYF. The CDR3 region has the DNA TGCGCCAGCAGCCCCGGGACAGGATACTACGAGCAGTACTTC.

The chain combines TRBV18 with TRBJ1-3; a possible D gene is TRBD1 (5 bases). Germline values: CDR1 KGHSH, CDR2 LQKENI. The CDR3 spans 15 residues. Trimming shortened V by 7 bases and J by 0 bases, and 13 bases separated the two germline ends. CDR3 sequence (DNA): TGTGCCAGCTTACGACCAGGGCACTCTGGAAACACCATATATTTT. Protein: CASLRPGHSGNTIYF. The complete variable domain, with remaining parts taken from reference TRBV18 and TRBJ1-3, reads NAGVMQNPRHLVRRRGQEARLRCSPMKGHSHVYWYRQLPEEGLKFMVYLQKENIIDESGMPKERFSAEFPKEGPSILRIQQVVRGDSAAYFCASLRPGHSGNTIYFGEGSWLTVV.

This sequence joins TRBV2 and TRBJ1-2; 8 bases are a match to TRBD1. V gave up 8 bases and J gave up 3 bases; unmatched junction bases: 8. The CDR3 is 14 amino acids. CDR1 and CDR2 (germline): SNHLY, FYNNEI. The CDR3 nucleotides read TGTGCCAGCGGCGAGACGACAGGGGACTATGGCTACACCTTC. Its protein is CASGETTGDYGYTF.

On this clone itself: Possible read error: a much larger clone is one base away. J is TRBJ1-1 and V is TRBV18; D is ambiguous. Trimming took off 5 bases at V and 3 bases at J, with 13 bases between the two ends. Germline assignment: CDR1 KGHSH and CDR2 LQKENI. CDR3 size: 14 residues. The CDR3: CASSVVAGHTEAFF. In DNA form, the CDR3 reads TGTGCCAGCTCAGTCGTGGCAGGTCACACTGAAGCTTTCTTT.

This rearrangement joins TRBV6-1 to TRBJ1-2; tentatively, D is TRBD1 (5 bases). V was pared by 4 bases and J by 4 bases, with 10 bases between. The CDR3 is 13 amino acids. Germline loops: CDR1 MNHNS, CDR2 SASEGT. CDR3 region: CASSGDGFYGYTF. The CDR3 DNA follows: TGTGCCAGCAGTGGGGACGGATTCTATGGCTACACCTTC.

The V and J genes are TRBV6-1 and TRBJ2-7; 8 bases are a match to TRBD2. V lost 2 bases and J lost 2; bases outside the gene matches: 2. The CDR3 has 14 amino acids. The germline CDR1 and CDR2 sequences are MNHNS and SASEGT. The CDR3 DNA is TGTGCCAGCAGTGAAACTAGCGGAACCTACGAGCAGTACTTC. Translation gives CASSETSGTYEQYF.

The chain carries TRBV6-5 and TRBJ2-7; a possible D gene is TRBD2 (6 bases). In germline, CDR1 is MNHEY, CDR2 SVGAGI. Trimming removed 8 bases at V and 4 bases at J, with 15 bases between. The CDR3 has 13 amino acids. The CDR3 here is CASWSRDLYEQYF. The CDR3 bases are TGTGCCAGCTGGTCCCGGGACTTATACGAGCAGTACTTC.

The CDR3 coding sequence is TGTGCCAGCAGCTTAGATGCCGCTACGGCCCTCCACTTT. This codes for CASSLDAATALHF. The chain carries TRBV7-2 and TRBJ1-6; D unresolved. CDR1 and CDR2 from the germline V gene are SGHTA and FQGNSA. V was cut by 1 base and J by 14 bases, with 12 bases left in between. The CDR3 runs to 13 residues.

J is TRBJ1-1 and V is TRBV7-2; no definite D call. Germline V gene lookup returns CDR1 SGHTA and CDR2 FQGNSA. Deletions cut 5 bases from V and 11 bases from J, with 18 bases between. This CDR3 contains 13 residues. The CDR3 reads CASSQRGGLGAFF. The CDR3 coding sequence is TGTGCCAGCAGCCAACGAGGTGGGTTGGGTGCTTTCTTT.

The rearrangement links TRBV5-1 to TRBJ1-2, with D possibly being TRBD1 (6 bases). Germline-derived CDR1 and CDR2 are SGHRS and YFSETQ. V lost 0 bases and J 8 bases, leaving 14 bases between the germline ends. This CDR3 region has 14 residues. This CDR3 is CASSLESGARGYTF. The CDR3 DNA sequence: TGCGCCAGCAGCTTGGAATCAGGGGCGAGGGGCTACACCTTC.

This chain joins TRBV21-1 and TRBJ1-1. TRBV21-1 is labeled a pseudogene. The CDR3 is made up of 15 amino acids. The CDR3 loop is CASSTRQGGGTEAFF. The CDR3 nucleotides are TGTGCCAGCAGCACCCGACAGGGAGGGGGCACTGAAGCTTTCTTT.

The genes are TRBV5-1 and TRBJ2-2; D perhaps matches TRBD1 (5 bases). This CDR3 is 17 amino acids long. Trimming took 0 bases from V and 4 from J, leaving 16 bases between them. From germline, CDR1 is SGHRS and CDR2 YFSETQ. The CDR3: CASSLATARSSTGELFF. For the CDR3, the DNA is TGCGCCAGCAGCTTGGCGACAGCAAGATCGAGCACCGGGGAGCTGTTTTTT. Full variable domain (rest looked up from reference TRBV5-1 and TRBJ2-2): KAGVTQTPRYLIKTRGQQVTLSCSPISGHRSVSWYQQTPGQGLQFLFEYFSETQRNKGNFPGRFSGRQFSNSRSEMNVSTLELGDSALYLCASSLATARSSTGELFFGEGSRLTVL.

The chain has TRBV7-9 and TRBJ2-7; possible D gene TRBD1, 5 bases. V dropped 1 base and J dropped 0 bases, with 7 bases sitting between them. This CDR3 has 14 residues. The germline gives CDR1 SEHNR, CDR2 FQNEAQ (reference sequence). The CDR3 DNA is TGTGCCAGCAGCTTAGAAGGGGTCTCCTACGAGCAGTACTTC. Translating it yields CASSLEGVSYEQYF.